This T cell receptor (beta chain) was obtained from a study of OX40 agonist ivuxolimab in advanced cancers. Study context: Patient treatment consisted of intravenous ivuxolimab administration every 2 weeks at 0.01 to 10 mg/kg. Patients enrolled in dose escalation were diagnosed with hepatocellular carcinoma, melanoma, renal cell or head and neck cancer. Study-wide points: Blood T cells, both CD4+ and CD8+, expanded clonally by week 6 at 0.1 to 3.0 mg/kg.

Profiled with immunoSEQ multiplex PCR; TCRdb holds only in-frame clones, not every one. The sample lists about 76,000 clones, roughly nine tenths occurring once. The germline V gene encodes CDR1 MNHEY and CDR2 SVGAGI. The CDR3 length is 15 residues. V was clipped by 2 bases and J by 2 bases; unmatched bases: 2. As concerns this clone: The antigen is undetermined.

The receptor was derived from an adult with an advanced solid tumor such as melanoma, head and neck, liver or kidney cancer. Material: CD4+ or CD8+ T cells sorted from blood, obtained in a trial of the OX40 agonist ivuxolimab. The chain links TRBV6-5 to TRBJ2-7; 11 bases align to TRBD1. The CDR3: CASSYGQGAAYEQYF. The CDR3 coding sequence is TGTGCCAGCAGTTACGGACAGGGGGCCGCCTACGAGCAGTACTTC.